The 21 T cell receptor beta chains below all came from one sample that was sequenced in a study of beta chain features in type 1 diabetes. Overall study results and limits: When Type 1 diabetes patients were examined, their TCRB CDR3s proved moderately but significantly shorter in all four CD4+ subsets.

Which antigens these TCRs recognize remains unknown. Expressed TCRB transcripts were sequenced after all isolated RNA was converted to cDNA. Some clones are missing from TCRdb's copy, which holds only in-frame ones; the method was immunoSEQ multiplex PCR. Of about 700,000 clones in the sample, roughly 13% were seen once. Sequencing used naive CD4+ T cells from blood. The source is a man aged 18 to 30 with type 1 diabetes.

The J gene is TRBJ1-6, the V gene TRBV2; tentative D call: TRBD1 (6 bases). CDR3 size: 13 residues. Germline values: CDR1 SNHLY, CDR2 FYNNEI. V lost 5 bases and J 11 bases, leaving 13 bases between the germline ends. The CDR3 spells CASSREGGPPLHF. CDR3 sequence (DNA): TGTGCCAGCAGTCGGGAGGGGGGCCCACCCCTCCACTTT.

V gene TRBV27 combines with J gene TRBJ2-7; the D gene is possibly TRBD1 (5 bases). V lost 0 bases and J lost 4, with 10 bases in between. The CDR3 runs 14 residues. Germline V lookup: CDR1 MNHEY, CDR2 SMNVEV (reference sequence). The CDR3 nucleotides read TGTGCCAGCAGTTTATCGGTAAGGGGTTACGAGCAGTACTTC. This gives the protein CASSLSVRGYEQYF.

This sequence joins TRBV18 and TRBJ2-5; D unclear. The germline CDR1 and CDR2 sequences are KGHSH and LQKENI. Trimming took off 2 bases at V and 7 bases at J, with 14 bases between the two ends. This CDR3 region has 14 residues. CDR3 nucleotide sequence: TGTGCCAGCTCACCAAAGGGAATTGGTGTGACCCAGTACTTC. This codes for CASSPKGIGVTQYF.

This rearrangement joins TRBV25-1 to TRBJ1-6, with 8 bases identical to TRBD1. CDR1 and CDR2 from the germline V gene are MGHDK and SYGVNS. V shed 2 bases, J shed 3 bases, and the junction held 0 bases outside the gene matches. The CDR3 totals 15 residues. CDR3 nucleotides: TGTGCCAGCAGTGAAGGGACAGGCTATAATTCACCCCTCCACTTT. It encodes CASSEGTGYNSPLHF.

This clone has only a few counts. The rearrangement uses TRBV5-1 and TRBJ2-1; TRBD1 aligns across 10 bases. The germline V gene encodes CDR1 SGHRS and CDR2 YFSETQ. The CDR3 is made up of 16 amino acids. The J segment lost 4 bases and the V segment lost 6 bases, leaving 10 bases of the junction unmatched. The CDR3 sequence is CASTRGGTGDYNEQFF. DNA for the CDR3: TGCGCCAGCACCCGCGGTGGGACAGGGGATTACAATGAGCAGTTCTTC.

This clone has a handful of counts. CDR3 sequence reads: CASSLTSGDETQYF. Here the CDR3 DNA reads TGCGCCAGCAGCTTGACTTCAGGGGATGAGACCCAGTACTTC. V usage is TRBV5-1 and J usage is TRBJ2-5; perhaps TRBD1 as D (6 bases). Trimming stripped 1 base from V and 5 bases from J, with 12 bases between. Germline V gene lookup returns CDR1 SGHRS and CDR2 YFSETQ. CDR3 length equals 14 residues.

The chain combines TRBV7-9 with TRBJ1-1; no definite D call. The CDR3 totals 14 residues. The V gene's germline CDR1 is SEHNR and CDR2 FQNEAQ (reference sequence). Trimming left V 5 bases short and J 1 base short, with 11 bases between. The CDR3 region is CASSPGLANTEAFF. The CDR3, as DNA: TGTGCCAGCAGCCCCGGACTCGCGAACACTGAAGCTTTCTTT.

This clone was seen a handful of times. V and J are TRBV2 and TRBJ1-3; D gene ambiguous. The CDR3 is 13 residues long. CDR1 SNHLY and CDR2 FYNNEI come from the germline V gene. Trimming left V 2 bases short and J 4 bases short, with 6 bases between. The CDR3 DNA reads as TGTGCCAGCAGTGAAATCGGAGGAAACACCATATATTTT. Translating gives CASSEIGGNTIYF.

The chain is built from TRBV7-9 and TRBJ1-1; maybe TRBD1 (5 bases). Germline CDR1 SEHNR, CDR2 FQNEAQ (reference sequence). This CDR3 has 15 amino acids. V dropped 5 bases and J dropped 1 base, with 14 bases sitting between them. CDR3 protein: CASSPQGLTNTEAFF. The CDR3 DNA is TGTGCCAGCAGCCCCCAGGGACTGACGAACACTGAAGCTTTCTTT.

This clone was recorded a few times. CDR3 bases: TGTGCCAGCAGTGGACGGGGCACTGAAGCTTTCTTT. This gives the protein CASSGRGTEAFF. The J gene is TRBJ1-1, the V gene TRBV27; D remains ambiguous. V gave up 5 bases and J gave up 4 bases, with 8 bases separating them. Germline CDR1 MNHEY, CDR2 SMNVEV (reference sequence). CDR3 length: 12 residues.

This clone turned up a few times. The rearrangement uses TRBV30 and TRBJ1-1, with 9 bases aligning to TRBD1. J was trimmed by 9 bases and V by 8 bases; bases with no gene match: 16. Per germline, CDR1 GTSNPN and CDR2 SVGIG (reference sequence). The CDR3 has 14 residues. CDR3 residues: CAGRPGQGTKKAFF. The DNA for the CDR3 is TGTGCCGGAAGACCGGGACAGGGAACGAAGAAAGCTTTCTTT.

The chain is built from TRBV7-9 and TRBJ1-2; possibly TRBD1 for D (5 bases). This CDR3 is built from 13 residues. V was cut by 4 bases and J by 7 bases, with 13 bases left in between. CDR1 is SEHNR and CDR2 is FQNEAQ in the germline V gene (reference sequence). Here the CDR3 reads CASSSQVLGGYTF. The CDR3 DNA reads TGTGCCAGCAGCTCACAGGTTTTGGGTGGCTACACCTTC. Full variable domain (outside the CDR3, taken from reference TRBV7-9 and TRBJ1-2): DTGVSQNPRHKITKRGQNVTFRCDPISEHNRLYWYRQTLGQGPEFLTYFQNEAQLEKSRLLSDRFSAERPKGSFSTLEIQRTEQGDSAMYLCASSSQVLGGYTFGSGTRLTVV.

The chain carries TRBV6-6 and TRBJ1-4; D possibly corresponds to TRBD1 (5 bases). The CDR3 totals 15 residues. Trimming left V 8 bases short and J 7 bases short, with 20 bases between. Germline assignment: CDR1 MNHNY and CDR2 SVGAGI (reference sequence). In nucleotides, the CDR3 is TGTGCCAGCGGGAAAAACCTGGACCAGGGTGAAAAACTGTTTTTT. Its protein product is CASGKNLDQGEKLFF.

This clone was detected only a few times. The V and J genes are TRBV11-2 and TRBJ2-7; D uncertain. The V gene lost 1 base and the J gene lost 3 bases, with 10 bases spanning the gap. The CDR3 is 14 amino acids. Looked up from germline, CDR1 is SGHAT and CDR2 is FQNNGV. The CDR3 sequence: CASSLAQKHYEQYF. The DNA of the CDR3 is TGTGCCAGCAGCTTAGCCCAGAAACACTACGAGCAGTACTTC.

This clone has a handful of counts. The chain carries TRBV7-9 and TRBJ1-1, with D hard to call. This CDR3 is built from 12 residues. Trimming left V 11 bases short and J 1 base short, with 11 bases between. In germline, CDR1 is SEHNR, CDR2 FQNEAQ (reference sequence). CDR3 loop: CAGTDSNTEAFF. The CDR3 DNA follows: TGTGCCGGAACAGATTCGAACACTGAAGCTTTCTTT.

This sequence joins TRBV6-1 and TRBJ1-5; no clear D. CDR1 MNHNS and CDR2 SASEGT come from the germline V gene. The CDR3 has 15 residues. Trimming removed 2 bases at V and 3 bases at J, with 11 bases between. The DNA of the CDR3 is TGTGCCAGCAGTGAATTGGTAGGTTACAATCAGCCCCAGCATTTT. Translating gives CASSELVGYNQPQHF.

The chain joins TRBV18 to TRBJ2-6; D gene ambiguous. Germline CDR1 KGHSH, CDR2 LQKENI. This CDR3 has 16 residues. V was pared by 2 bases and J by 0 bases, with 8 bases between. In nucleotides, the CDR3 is TGTGCCAGCTCACCATATTGGGGCTCTGGGGCCAACGTCCTGACTTTC. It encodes CASSPYWGSGANVLTF. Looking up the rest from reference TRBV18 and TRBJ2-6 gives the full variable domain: NAGVMQNPRHLVRRRGQEARLRCSPMKGHSHVYWYRQLPEEGLKFMVYLQKENIIDESGMPKERFSAEFPKEGPSILRIQQVVRGDSAAYFCASSPYWGSGANVLTFGAGSRLTVL.

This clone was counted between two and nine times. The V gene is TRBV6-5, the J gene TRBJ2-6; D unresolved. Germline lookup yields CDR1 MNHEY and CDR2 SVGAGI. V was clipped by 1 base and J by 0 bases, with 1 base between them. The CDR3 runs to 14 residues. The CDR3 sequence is CASSYFSGANVLTF. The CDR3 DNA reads TGTGCCAGCAGTTACTTCTCTGGGGCCAACGTCCTGACTTTC.

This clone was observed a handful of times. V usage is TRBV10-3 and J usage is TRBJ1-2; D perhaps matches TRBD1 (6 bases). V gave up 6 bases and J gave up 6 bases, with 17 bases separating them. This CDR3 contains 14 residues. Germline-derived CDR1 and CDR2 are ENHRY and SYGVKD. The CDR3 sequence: CAIRQGLEANGYTF. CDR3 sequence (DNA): TGTGCCATCAGACAGGGTCTCGAGGCAAATGGCTACACCTTC.

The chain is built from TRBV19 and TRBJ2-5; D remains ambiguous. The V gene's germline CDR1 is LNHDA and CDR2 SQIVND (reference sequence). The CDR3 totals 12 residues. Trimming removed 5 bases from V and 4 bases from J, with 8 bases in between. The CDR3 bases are TGTGCCAGTAGTGCTCACTCAGAGACCCAGTACTTC. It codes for CASSAHSETQYF. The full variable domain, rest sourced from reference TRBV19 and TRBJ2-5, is DGGITQSPKYLFRKEGQNVTLSCEQNLNHDAMYWYRQDPGQGLRLIYYSQIVNDFQKGDIAEGYSVSREKKESFPLTVTSAQKNPTAFYLCASSAHSETQYFGPGTRLLVL.

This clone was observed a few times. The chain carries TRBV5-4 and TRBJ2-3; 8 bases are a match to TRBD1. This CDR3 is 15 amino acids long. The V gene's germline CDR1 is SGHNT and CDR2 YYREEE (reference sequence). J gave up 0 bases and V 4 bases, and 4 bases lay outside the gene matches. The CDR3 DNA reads TGTGCCAGCAGCACGGGACAGGCTAGCACAGATACGCAGTATTTT. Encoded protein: CASSTGQASTDTQYF.